This TCR beta chain was recorded in a study of control samples from healthy donors and cancer patients (dated by TCRdb to the early 2020s). The library was built by means of the immunoSEQ multiplex PCR assay. TCRdb's version of the immuneACCESS table is confined to in-frame rearrangements and falls short of the full clone set. An unresolved V gene accounts for under half of the shortfall where checked; the remainder is of unknown origin. This sample has some 200,000 clones in its table, and 90% to 95% of those were observed once. The leading ten clones occupy more than 1.2% of the sample. CDR1 and CDR2, looked up from the germline V gene, are SGDLS and YYNGEE. Trimming leaves V shorter by 5 bases and J shorter by 4 bases, with the junction holding 8 bases beyond the gene matches. From the cysteine through the phenylalanine, the CDR3 covers 15 amino acids. Only the CDR3 portion is preserved as DNA: 45 bases, with reading frame beginning at the first base.

A word on this clone: Its target antigen remains unknown. The record has no base qualities; no much larger clone is one base away.

Sequencing was done on a sample of blood. Recombination connected TRBV9 to TRBJ2-3, and 9 junctional nucleotides match TRBD1. The clonotype originates from a young man in good health. In nucleotide form, the sequence is TGTGCCAGCAGTTCTAGACAGGGGGAAGCAGATACGCAGTATTTT. Its protein reads: CASSSRQGEADTQYF.